This TCR beta chain was recorded in a study of T cell responses to AZD1222 COVID-19 vaccine. Study-wide results and limits: As reported, nearly half of all spike-specific TCRs target variant regions that are unmutated. Baseline seropositivity occurred in only 5 to 7 AZD1222 recipients. Clonal diversity was possibly underestimated, and the donors were mostly white British, with more females. The study found vaccine-associated CD4 TCRs spanning spike, dominant at 160-218 and 743-854.

The V and J ends lost 4 bases and 3 bases, in that order; junction bases with no gene match: 3. This CDR3 is built from 15 residues. In germline, CDR1 is MNHEY, CDR2 SMNVEV (reference sequence). With regard to this clone: Antigen specificity is unknown.

Profiling relied on immunoSEQ multiplex PCR, and the TCRdb table lists in-frame clones only, not all of them. The sample lists about 130,000 clones; 93% were seen once. V and J are TRBV27 and TRBJ1-4, with 9 bases identical to TRBD1. This receptor was obtained from an adult in good health. Sequencing was performed on peripheral blood, taken on day 0 of AZD1222 vaccination. The CDR3 here is CASSSDRGSNEKLFF. The CDR3 coding sequence is TGTGCCAGCAGTTCTGACAGGGGGTCTAATGAAAAACTGTTTTTT.